Here is one T cell receptor beta chain with its context. This entry comes from a study of T cell changes during pregnancy in multiple sclerosis. Profiled with immunoSEQ multiplex PCR; TCRdb holds only in-frame clones, not every one. The table has 40,000 to 60,000 clones, about 90% seen once. J lost 7 bases, V lost 5 bases, and 8 bases had no gene match. Germline V gene lookup returns CDR1 WNHNN and CDR2 SYGVQD (reference sequence). The CDR3 consists of 16 residues. This material consisted of peripheral blood, taken in the first trimester of pregnancy. The TCR originated in a female donor in good health, enrolled as a control in a pregnancy study. This sequence joins TRBV10-1 and TRBJ2-2; 12 nucleotides agree with TRBD1. CDR3 in amino acids: CASSSGTGGFVGELFF. The CDR3 DNA follows: TGCGCCAGCAGTTCCGGGACAGGGGGCTTTGTCGGGGAGCTGTTTTTT.